A selection of T cell receptor beta chains follows, all from one sample in a study of graft-versus-host responses after intestinal transplantation. These receptors lack a known antigen. Repertoires were generated with immunoSEQ multiplex PCR, while TCRdb's copy carries only in-frame clones and drops some. Of 80,000 to 95,000 clones listed, around 90% are singletons. The specimen was unstimulated CD4+ T cells sorted from spleen or lymph node cells, collected before transplant. The receptors here all came from a human donor who was the organ donor for an intestinal transplant. The CDR3 runs from the conserved cysteine through the conserved F or W. A D gene is named only where the DNA matches it firmly. For some rows the clone size is stated as once, few or many, or as a class when expanded; others skip it.

NA	NA	TRBV29-1	TRBJ1-2	CSALIGPSYGYTF	TGCAGCGCATTGATTGGCCCCTCCTATGGCTACACCTTC
NA	NA	TRBV7-2	TRBJ2-4	CASSLARDIQYF	TGTGCCAGCAGCCTAGCGCGGGACATTCAGTACTTC
TRBD1	NA	TRBV5-1	TRBJ2-1	CASSEQGASYNEQFF	TGCGCCAGCAGCGAGCAGGGGGCGTCCTACAATGAGCAGTTCTTC
NA	NA	TRBV5-6	TRBJ1-1	CASSLTAYMNTEAFF	TGTGCCAGCAGCTTAACAGCCTACATGAACACTGAAGCTTTCTTT
TRBD1	NA	TRBV2	TRBJ2-2	CASSPTGATGELFF	TGTGCCAGCAGTCCGACAGGGGCGACCGGGGAGCTGTTTTTT
TRBD1	NA	TRBV6-1	TRBJ2-3	CATRDSLFADTQYF	TGTGCCACTCGGGACAGCTTGTTTGCAGATACGCAGTATTTT
NA	once	TRBV5-1	TRBJ2-7	CASSFRAGETYEQYF	TGCGCCAGCAGCTTCAGAGCGGGTGAGACCTACGAGCAGTACTTC
TRBD2	once	TRBV5-1	TRBJ2-2	CASSLMREVPGELFF	TGCGCCAGCAGCTTGATGCGGGAGGTCCCCGGGGAGCTGTTTTTT
TRBD2	NA	TRBV28	TRBJ2-1	CASGTSSYNEQFF	TGTGCCAGCGGGACTAGCTCCTACAATGAGCAGTTCTTC
TRBD2	NA	TRBV7-9	TRBJ2-7	CASSLGGGRPTYEQYF	TGTGCCAGCAGCTTAGGGGGCGGGAGACCTACCTACGAGCAGTACTTC
TRBD2	NA	TRBV15	TRBJ2-2	CATSRDATSGNTGELFF	TGTGCCACCAGCAGAGATGCGACGAGCGGGAATACCGGGGAGCTGTTTTTT
NA	NA	TRBV21-1	TRBJ2-7	CASQGQRMYEQYF	TGTGCCAGCCAGGGACAGAGGATGTACGAGCAGTACTTC
NA	NA	TRBV5-6	TRBJ2-3	CASSLERVDTQYF	TGTGCCAGCAGCTTGGAGAGAGTCGATACGCAGTATTTT
NA	NA	TRBV4-3	TRBJ1-2	CASSQGAGYGYTF	TGCGCCAGCAGCCAGGGGGCAGGCTATGGCTACACCTTC
NA	NA	TRBV11-1	TRBJ2-3	CASSPPPDSRPDTQYF	TGTGCCAGCAGCCCACCCCCGGACTCAAGACCCGATACGCAGTATTTT
TRBD2	NA	TRBV4-3	TRBJ2-7	CASSLVAGLKYEQYF	TGCGCCAGCTCCCTGGTAGCGGGATTAAAGTACGAGCAGTACTTC
TRBD2	NA	TRBV5-5	TRBJ2-5	CASSLTEGLAVQETQYF	TGTGCCAGCAGCTTGACCGAAGGACTAGCGGTACAAGAGACCCAGTACTTC
TRBD2	NA	TRBV27	TRBJ2-5	CASTYSGGRQETQYF	TGTGCCAGCACCTACTCGGGAGGGCGCCAGGAGACCCAGTACTTC
TRBD2	once	TRBV4-3	TRBJ2-1	CASSQDPPGLAVWEQFF	TGCGCCAGCAGCCAAGACCCGCCGGGACTAGCGGTTTGGGAGCAGTTCTTC
TRBD1	NA	TRBV19	TRBJ1-1	CASRHRDREPIRAFF	TGTGCCAGTAGACACCGGGACAGGGAACCGATTCGAGCTTTCTTT
NA	NA	TRBV27	TRBJ1-5	CASSERTADSNQPQHF	TGTGCCAGCAGTGAACGGACAGCGGATAGCAATCAGCCCCAGCATTTT
TRBD1	NA	TRBV19	TRBJ1-1	CASSPRQGNTEAFF	TGTGCCAGTAGTCCAAGACAGGGTAACACTGAAGCTTTCTTT
NA	few	TRBV18	TRBJ2-2	CASSPQVVDTGELFF	TGTGCCAGCTCACCTCAGGTTGTGGACACCGGGGAGCTGTTTTTT
NA	NA	TRBV7-2	TRBJ1-2	CASSPEGRYGYTF	TGTGCCAGCAGCCCGGAAGGGAGATATGGCTACACCTTC
NA	once	TRBV5-4	TRBJ1-6	CASSVRETYNSPLHF	TGTGCCAGCAGCGTGCGGGAGACCTATAATTCACCCCTCCACTTT
TRBD1	NA	TRBV25-1	TRBJ1-2	CASFSNLGQGNYGYTF	TGTGCCAGCTTCTCCAATCTGGGACAGGGGAACTATGGCTACACCTTC
TRBD1	NA	TRBV13	TRBJ2-5	CASSPRTGVWRQETQYF	TGTGCCAGCAGCCCCCGGACAGGGGTATGGAGGCAAGAGACCCAGTACTTC
NA	NA	TRBV29-1	TRBJ2-7	CSARILGHKGEQYF	TGCAGCGCCCGAATACTTGGACATAAAGGCGAGCAGTACTTC
NA	few	TRBV18	TRBJ2-3	CASRPGVDADTQYF	TGTGCCAGCCGCCCAGGGGTAGACGCAGATACGCAGTATTTT
TRBD2	NA	TRBV4-2	TRBJ2-2	CASSLTYASGNTGELFF	TGTGCCAGCAGCCTCACATACGCTAGCGGAAACACCGGGGAGCTGTTTTTT
TRBD2	NA	TRBV7-6	TRBJ2-7	CASSEDLAGGQYF	TGTGCCAGCAGCGAAGACCTAGCGGGAGGACAGTACTTC
NA	NA	TRBV9	TRBJ2-2	CASRYREPTGELFF	TGTGCCAGCAGGTACAGGGAACCAACCGGGGAGCTGTTTTTT
NA	NA	TRBV6-6	TRBJ1-4	CASSYSIILSEKLFF	TGTGCCAGCAGTTACTCGATCATCCTAAGTGAAAAACTGTTTTTT
TRBD1	NA	TRBV2	TRBJ1-3	CASSRDRAGNTIYF	TGTGCCAGCAGCAGGGACAGGGCTGGAAACACCATATATTTT
NA	NA	TRBV19	TRBJ2-3	CASSTGGPIVTRRTDTQYF	TGTGCCAGTAGTACCGGGGGGCCCATAGTCACCCGACGCACAGATACGCAGTATTTT
TRBD1	NA	TRBV7-8	TRBJ1-2	CASSPGQGLIYGYTF	TGTGCCAGCAGCCCTGGACAGGGGCTCATCTATGGCTACACCTTC
NA	NA	TRBV6-4	TRBJ1-6	CASSVTVGGSPLHF	TGTGCCAGCAGTGTTACGGTCGGCGGATCACCCCTCCACTTT
TRBD2	NA	TRBV4-2	TRBJ2-1	CASSQGAWRESYNEQFF	TGTGCCAGCAGCCAAGGTGCCTGGCGGGAGTCCTACAATGAGCAGTTCTTC
TRBD1	NA	TRBV2	TRBJ1-5	CASRRTQGEDQPQHF	TGTGCCAGCAGGAGGACACAGGGGGAGGATCAGCCCCAGCATTTT
NA	NA	TRBV5-1	TRBJ2-4	CASSLDGGLGIQYF	TGCGCCAGCAGCTTGGATGGGGGGTTGGGCATTCAGTACTTC
TRBD2	NA	TRBV6-5	TRBJ2-1	CASRGAGGPDEQFF	TGTGCCAGCAGGGGAGCGGGAGGGCCCGATGAGCAGTTCTTC
NA	NA	TRBV7-2	TRBJ1-2	CASSLDRAQGSYGYTF	TGTGCCAGCAGCTTAGATAGGGCTCAGGGGAGCTATGGCTACACCTTC
NA	NA	TRBV5-1	TRBJ2-3	CASSELQSTDTQYF	TGCGCCAGCAGCGAGCTCCAAAGCACAGATACGCAGTATTTT
TRBD2	NA	TRBV14	TRBJ2-1	CASSRLAGNSDNEQFF	TGTGCCAGCTCAAGACTAGCGGGAAATTCAGACAATGAGCAGTTCTTC
NA	NA	TRBV11-1	TRBJ2-1	CASSPGLYNEQFF	TGTGCCAGCAGCCCAGGGCTGTACAATGAGCAGTTCTTC
TRBD1	NA	TRBV18	TRBJ1-1	CASSPPGQGFSTEAFF	TGTGCCAGCTCACCACCGGGACAGGGGTTCTCCACTGAAGCTTTCTTT
TRBD1	NA	TRBV5-1	TRBJ1-1	CASSLHRDRGFEAFF	TGCGCCAGCAGCCTTCACCGGGACAGGGGGTTTGAAGCTTTCTTT
NA	NA	TRBV2	TRBJ1-5	CASSGWQSKHF	TGTGCCAGCAGTGGGTGGCAGTCGAAGCATTTT
TRBD1	NA	TRBV5-8	TRBJ1-1	CASSPRQGSKGTEAFF	TGTGCCAGCAGCCCACGACAGGGATCCAAAGGCACTGAAGCTTTCTTT
NA	NA	TRBV6-4	TRBJ2-7	CASSDFPGDEQYF	TGTGCCAGCAGTGACTTTCCGGGAGACGAGCAGTACTTC
TRBD2	NA	TRBV7-6	TRBJ2-7	CASSSSGLAGEQYF	TGTGCCAGCAGCTCCAGCGGACTAGCGGGGGAGCAGTACTTC
NA	NA	TRBV30	TRBJ2-7	CAWGHGPPGYEQYF	TGTGCCTGGGGACACGGGCCCCCGGGCTACGAGCAGTACTTC
NA	NA	TRBV4-2	TRBJ1-6	CASSHLTGRTSGLHF	TGTGCCAGCAGCCACTTGACAGGTCGGACTTCTGGCCTCCACTTT
NA	NA	TRBV19	TRBJ1-3	CASSSGQLNTIYF	TGTGCCAGTAGTTCCGGACAGTTAAACACCATATATTTT
NA	NA	TRBV6-1	TRBJ2-4	CASRRTARFGIQYF	TGTGCCAGCAGACGCACCGCCAGGTTCGGCATTCAGTACTTC
NA	few	TRBV5-4	TRBJ2-6	CASSPIAVSGANVLTF	TGTGCCAGCAGCCCCATCGCGGTCTCTGGGGCCAACGTCCTGACTTTC
TRBD2	NA	TRBV25-1	TRBJ2-3	CASSAKRGFGTDTQYF	TGTGCCAGCAGTGCGAAGCGGGGCTTTGGGACAGATACGCAGTATTTT
TRBD2	NA	TRBV4-2	TRBJ2-1	CASSQDEASGVGEQFF	TGTGCCAGCAGCCAAGATGAGGCTAGCGGGGTGGGTGAGCAGTTCTTC
NA	NA	TRBV13	TRBJ2-7	CASSSRRSYEQYF	TGTGCCAGCAGCTCCCGGAGATCCTACGAGCAGTACTTC